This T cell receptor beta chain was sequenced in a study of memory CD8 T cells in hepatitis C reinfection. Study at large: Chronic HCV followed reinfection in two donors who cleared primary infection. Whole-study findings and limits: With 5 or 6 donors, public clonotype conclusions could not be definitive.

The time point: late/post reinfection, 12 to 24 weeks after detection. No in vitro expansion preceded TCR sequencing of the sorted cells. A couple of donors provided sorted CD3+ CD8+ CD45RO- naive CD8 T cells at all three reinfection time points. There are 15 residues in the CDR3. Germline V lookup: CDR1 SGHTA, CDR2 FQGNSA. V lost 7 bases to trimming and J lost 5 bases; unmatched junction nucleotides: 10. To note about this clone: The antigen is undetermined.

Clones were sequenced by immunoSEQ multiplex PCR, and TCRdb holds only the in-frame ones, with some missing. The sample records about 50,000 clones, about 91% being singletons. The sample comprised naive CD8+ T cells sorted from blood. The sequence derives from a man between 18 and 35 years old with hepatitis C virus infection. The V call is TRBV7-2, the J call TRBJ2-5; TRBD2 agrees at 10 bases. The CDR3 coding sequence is TGTGCCAGCACAAGAGCGGGAGGGCCGTTGGAGACCCAGTACTTC. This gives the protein CASTRAGGPLETQYF. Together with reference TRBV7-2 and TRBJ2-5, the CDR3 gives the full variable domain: GAGVSQSPSNKVTEKGKDVELRCDPISGHTALYWYRQSLGQGLEFLIYFQGNSAPDKSGLPSDRFSAERTGGSVSTLTIQRTQQEDSAVYLCASTRAGGPLETQYFGPGTRLLVL.